These T cell receptor beta chains were read from a single sample in a study of T cell responses to AZD1222 COVID-19 vaccine. The assay was immunoSEQ multiplex PCR, and TCRdb's table has in-frame clones only and misses some. The sample holds roughly 150,000 clones, just over 90% seen once. Sequencing used peripheral blood, obtained 28 days after the second AZD1222 dose. These receptors originate from an adult who received the AZD1222 COVID-19 vaccine. Each CDR3 is given with its conserved first and last residue. The order of the fields is D gene, J gene, clone size, V gene, CDR3 protein, CDR3 DNA. The D gene is left open where the match is weak. Rows may omit the clone size; those that give it use once, few, many or a size class.

D: TRBD1
J: TRBJ2-3
size: -
V: TRBV18
CDR3: CASSPPSGSGGMGDTQYF
DNA: TGTGCCAGCTCACCACCGTCCGGGTCAGGGGGCATGGGAGATACGCAGTATTTT

D: -
J: TRBJ1-1
size: -
V: TRBV21-1
CDR3: CASSKDRGSGPETGVFSLGSEAFF
DNA: TGTGCCAGCAGCAAAGATCGAGGGTCTGGTCCAGAGACAGGAGTTTTTTCGTTGGGCTCTGAAGCTTTCTTT

D: -
J: TRBJ1-2
size: few
V: TRBV29-1
CDR3: CSVEVPRGGSIYGYTF
DNA: TGCAGCGTTGAAGTCCCCCGGGGGGGGTCAATTTATGGCTACACCTTC

D: -
J: TRBJ2-2
size: -
V: TRBV15
CDR3: CATSGLTITGELFF
DNA: TGTGCCACCAGTGGGCTAACCATAACCGGGGAGCTGTTTTTT

D: -
J: TRBJ1-2
size: -
V: TRBV18
CDR3: CASSPDGNYGYTF
DNA: TGTGCCAGCTCACCAGACGGAAACTATGGCTACACCTTC

D: -
J: TRBJ2-7
size: -
V: TRBV11-2
CDR3: CASSLYEQYF
DNA: TGTGCCAGCAGCTTATACGAGCAGTACTTC

D: -
J: TRBJ1-1
size: -
V: TRBV6-5
CDR3: CASKQAELAFF
DNA: TGTGCCAGCAAACAGGCGGAGCTAGCTTTCTTT

D: TRBD2
J: TRBJ2-3
size: -
V: TRBV5-1
CDR3: CASSSLTSGGPDTQYF
DNA: TGCGCCAGCAGCTCTCTGACTAGCGGGGGGCCAGATACGCAGTATTTT

D: TRBD1
J: TRBJ1-2
size: -
V: TRBV6-5
CDR3: CASSYSRDRGNYGYTF
DNA: TGTGCCAGCAGTTACTCGAGGGACAGGGGTAACTATGGCTACACCTTC

D: -
J: TRBJ2-5
size: -
V: TRBV9
CDR3: CASSVGWETQYF
DNA: TGTGCCAGCAGCGTAGGATGGGAGACCCAGTACTTC

D: -
J: TRBJ2-7
size: -
V: TRBV6-2/TRBV6-3
CDR3: CASSTRSGALGQYF
DNA: TGTGCCAGCAGTACAAGGTCGGGGGCTCTAGGGCAGTACTTC

D: -
J: TRBJ1-1
size: -
V: TRBV10-1
CDR3: CASRKGGAGTEAFF
DNA: TGCGCCAGCAGAAAGGGGGGCGCGGGGACTGAAGCTTTCTTT

D: TRBD2
J: TRBJ2-2
size: -
V: TRBV27
CDR3: CASRPGGRVSAGELFF
DNA: TGTGCCAGCAGGCCGGGCGGGAGGGTCTCCGCCGGGGAGCTGTTTTTT

D: -
J: TRBJ2-3
size: -
V: TRBV5-6
CDR3: CASSIRGRTDTQYF
DNA: TGTGCCAGCAGCATCAGGGGACGGACAGATACGCAGTATTTT

D: TRBD2
J: TRBJ2-7
size: once
V: TRBV11-3
CDR3: CASSLSSGGPYEQYF
DNA: TGTGCCAGCAGTCTATCTAGCGGGGGTCCCTACGAGCAGTACTTC

D: -
J: TRBJ2-2
size: -
V: TRBV13
CDR3: CASSFGRTGELFF
DNA: TGTGCCAGCAGCTTCGGACGGACCGGGGAGCTGTTTTTT

D: -
J: TRBJ1-1
size: -
V: TRBV18
CDR3: CASSYQGNTEAFF
DNA: TGTGCCAGCTCATATCAGGGGAACACTGAAGCTTTCTTT

D: -
J: TRBJ1-5
size: -
V: TRBV28
CDR3: CASTAVDQPQHF
DNA: TGTGCCAGCACCGCAGTTGATCAGCCCCAGCATTTT

D: -
J: TRBJ2-7
size: -
V: TRBV16
CDR3: CASSQSGSYEQYF
DNA: TGTGCCAGCAGCCAATCGGGATCCTACGAGCAGTACTTC

D: -
J: TRBJ1-1
size: -
V: TRBV29-1
CDR3: CSVRDAGEAFF
DNA: TGCAGCGTCCGGGACGCGGGGGAAGCTTTCTTT

D: TRBD1
J: TRBJ2-2
size: -
V: TRBV5-1
CDR3: CASSPRGQGATGELFF
DNA: TGCGCCAGCAGCCCCCGCGGACAGGGGGCAACCGGGGAGCTGTTTTTT

D: -
J: TRBJ1-5
size: -
V: TRBV28
CDR3: CASSFGPNQPQHF
DNA: TGTGCCAGCAGTTTCGGACCCAATCAGCCCCAGCATTTT

D: -
J: TRBJ1-4
size: -
V: TRBV19
CDR3: CASSIPRGHIFEKLFF
DNA: TGTGCCAGTAGTATCCCCCGCGGACACATTTTTGAAAAACTGTTTTTT

D: TRBD1
J: TRBJ2-6
size: -
V: TRBV27
CDR3: CASRQTGRSGANVLTF
DNA: TGTGCCAGCAGACAGACAGGGCGCTCTGGGGCCAACGTCCTGACTTTC

D: -
J: TRBJ2-7
size: -
V: TRBV7-2
CDR3: CASAPSLASSSYEQYF
DNA: TGTGCCAGCGCCCCTTCTCTAGCGTCTAGCTCCTACGAGCAGTACTTC

D: -
J: TRBJ1-5
size: once
V: TRBV6-2/TRBV6-3
CDR3: CASSSRTPTHYSNQPQHF
DNA: TGTGCCAGCAGTTCTAGGACACCTACACATTATAGCAATCAGCCCCAGCATTTT

D: TRBD1
J: TRBJ1-1
size: -
V: TRBV19
CDR3: CASSHRGGGTEAFF
DNA: TGTGCCAGTAGTCACAGGGGAGGGGGGACTGAAGCTTTCTTT

D: -
J: TRBJ2-3
size: -
V: TRBV27
CDR3: CASNFDRTFTDTQYF
DNA: TGTGCCAGCAACTTCGACAGAACCTTCACAGATACGCAGTATTTT

D: TRBD1
J: TRBJ1-2
size: -
V: TRBV6-2/TRBV6-3
CDR3: CASSGRQGSSYGYTF
DNA: TGTGCCAGCAGTGGAAGACAGGGTTCGTCCTATGGCTACACCTTC

D: -
J: TRBJ2-5
size: -
V: TRBV6-2/TRBV6-3
CDR3: CASSPRGWTVQETQYF
DNA: TGTGCCAGCAGCCCCCGGGGGTGGACAGTCCAAGAGACCCAGTACTTC

D: TRBD1
J: TRBJ2-7
size: -
V: TRBV5-1
CDR3: CASSFDRAYEQYF
DNA: TGCGCCAGCAGCTTTGACAGGGCCTACGAGCAGTACTTC

D: TRBD2
J: TRBJ2-3
size: -
V: TRBV7-3
CDR3: CASSLTTSGRGTDTQYF
DNA: TGTGCCAGCAGCTTAACTACTAGCGGGAGGGGAACAGATACGCAGTATTTT

D: TRBD1
J: TRBJ1-5
size: -
V: TRBV19
CDR3: CAVGTGGTQPQHF
DNA: TGTGCCGTGGGGACAGGGGGCACTCAGCCCCAGCATTTT

D: TRBD1
J: TRBJ1-2
size: -
V: TRBV25-1
CDR3: CASSELQGRNYGYTF
DNA: TGTGCCAGCAGTGAATTACAGGGGAGGAACTATGGCTACACCTTC

D: -
J: TRBJ2-6
size: -
V: TRBV7-2
CDR3: CASSLATGVVSGANVLTF
DNA: TGTGCCAGCAGCTTAGCGACCGGGGTTGTCTCTGGGGCCAACGTCCTGACTTTC

D: -
J: TRBJ2-5
size: -
V: TRBV5-4
CDR3: CASSPQGGAETQYF
DNA: TGTGCCAGCAGCCCACAGGGAGGCGCAGAGACCCAGTACTTC

D: TRBD2
J: TRBJ2-7
size: -
V: TRBV7-2
CDR3: CASSYSGVGTYEQYF
DNA: TGTGCCAGCAGTTATAGCGGGGTGGGCACCTACGAGCAGTACTTC

D: TRBD1
J: TRBJ1-1
size: -
V: TRBV2
CDR3: CASSAQGARDTEAFF
DNA: TGTGCCAGCAGTGCCCAGGGGGCCCGTGACACTGAAGCTTTCTTT

D: -
J: TRBJ2-5
size: -
V: TRBV5-1
CDR3: CASSLWSSGETQYF
DNA: TGCGCCAGCAGCTTGTGGTCCAGTGGGGAGACCCAGTACTTC

D: TRBD2
J: TRBJ2-1
size: -
V: TRBV7-3
CDR3: CASSLMTSGGANEQFF
DNA: TGTGCCAGCAGCTTAATGACTAGCGGGGGGGCCAATGAGCAGTTCTTC

D: -
J: TRBJ2-1
size: once
V: TRBV10-3
CDR3: CAISERTTSYNEQFF
DNA: TGTGCCATCAGTGAAAGAACCACCTCCTACAATGAGCAGTTCTTC

D: -
J: TRBJ1-1
size: -
V: TRBV7-6
CDR3: CASSLSPAENTEAFF
DNA: TGTGCCAGCAGCTTATCCCCGGCCGAGAACACTGAAGCTTTCTTT

D: -
J: TRBJ1-2
size: -
V: TRBV5-4
CDR3: CASSPRRQDYGYTF
DNA: TGTGCCAGCAGCCCCCGACGGCAGGACTATGGCTACACCTTC

D: -
J: TRBJ1-1
size: once
V: TRBV3-1/TRBV3-2
CDR3: CASSEGTGGTEAFF
DNA: TGTGCCAGCAGCGAAGGGACGGGGGGCACTGAAGCTTTCTTT

D: -
J: TRBJ1-2
size: -
V: TRBV11-2
CDR3: CASSLDSISEYTF
DNA: TGTGCCAGCAGCTTAGATTCCATTTCGGAGTACACCTTC

D: -
J: TRBJ1-1
size: few
V: TRBV5-1
CDR3: CASSLVGHQNTEAFF
DNA: TGCGCCAGCAGCCTGGTTGGACACCAGAACACTGAAGCTTTCTTT

D: TRBD2
J: TRBJ2-2
size: -
V: TRBV27
CDR3: CASSFDTAGGAGELFF
DNA: TGTGCCAGCAGTTTTGATACAGCGGGAGGAGCCGGGGAGCTGTTTTTT

D: TRBD1
J: TRBJ1-5
size: -
V: TRBV24-1
CDR3: CATSDSPGTGVYSNQPQHF
DNA: TGTGCCACCAGTGATTCCCCTGGGACAGGAGTTTATAGCAATCAGCCCCAGCATTTT

D: TRBD1
J: TRBJ1-1
size: -
V: TRBV5-1
CDR3: CASLGQENTEAFF
DNA: TGCGCCAGCCTGGGACAGGAGAACACTGAAGCTTTCTTT

D: -
J: TRBJ2-6
size: once
V: TRBV5-1
CDR3: CASSFGQSSGANVLTF
DNA: TGCGCCAGCAGCTTTGGACAGAGCTCTGGGGCCAACGTCCTGACTTTC

D: TRBD2
J: TRBJ2-7
size: -
V: TRBV6-4
CDR3: CASSETGGPGNEQYF
DNA: TGTGCCAGCAGTGAGACGGGGGGGCCGGGAAACGAGCAGTACTTC